A single TCR beta chain is shown here with its context. The CDR3 is 16 residues long. With 6 bases clipped from V and 8 bases from J, the junction kept 15 bases outside the gene matches. The germline gives CDR1 LNHDA, CDR2 SQIVND (reference sequence). This record belongs to a study of blood T cell repertoires in COVID-19. On the study more broadly: There were acute and convalescent COVID-19 samples, and they came from the United States, Italy and Spain. T cells, B-cell-depleted T cells, or PBMCs supplied cDNA or gDNA.

Original handling: By means of reference gene primer amplification, nucleated cell counts were estimated. Assay used: immunoSEQ multiplex PCR; TCRdb lists only in-frame clones, some missing. V, J and clone size derive from that table, while D and trimming were established from the DNA sequence. The sample contains some 140,000 clones, 75% to 90% of which appear only once. The J gene is TRBJ2-1, the V gene TRBV19; 8 bases are a match to TRBD2. This receptor was obtained from a human donor in a cohort sampled during active COVID-19. Sequences were obtained from peripheral blood. CDR3: CASRLTGLAGEYEQFF. The CDR3 bases are TGTGCCAGTAGGCTAACCGGCCTAGCGGGCGAGTATGAGCAGTTCTTC.